This T cell receptor beta chain was obtained from a study of CD8 T cells in ankylosing spondylitis. General study findings and limits: Significant enrichment of disease-linked clones was reported in matched ankylosing spondylitis synovial fluid. Earlier authors reported some of these motif variants in reactive arthritis synovial fluid and blood. What seemed typical of ankylosing spondylitis blood was a TCR beta motif built from eight highly homologous variants.

This clonotype appeared many times. As yet, its antigen is unknown. Quantitative molecular-barcoded 5'-RACE generated the TCR beta libraries. TCRdb analysed the 5' RACE reads with MiXCR anew, one entry per CDR3 protein. The table has around 130,000 distinct CDR3 sequences, roughly 6.6% seen once. Germline V gene lookup returns CDR1 LGHDT and CDR2 YNNKEL (reference sequence). Trimming cost V 0 bases and J 1 base; bases outside gene matches: 8. This CDR3 spans 17 amino acids. Specimen: blood, either unsorted or a sorted T cell fraction (not recorded which). The receptor was isolated from a male donor with ankylosing spondylitis or in good health (not recorded which). The V call is TRBV3-1, the J call TRBJ2-7; TRBD1 agrees at 8 bases. The CDR3 DNA reads TGTGCCAGCAGCCAAGATCTGGTGGGACAGGCTTCCTACGAGCAGTACTTC. Translated, it gives CASSQDLVGQASYEQYF.